Described below is a single T cell receptor beta chain sequence and its context. It lacks a known antigen. No clone much larger than this one lies a single base away; base qualities are absent. The CDR3 has 15 amino acids, counting the end cysteine and phenylalanine. The sequence is cut down to CDR3 DNA, 45 bases in frame from base 1. The V and J ends are trimmed by 2 bases and 0 bases, leaving 11 bases between them. In the germline V gene, CDR1 corresponds to SGHVS and CDR2 to FQNEAQ. This specimen comes from a study of T cell repertoires in MIS-A myocarditis (dated by TCRdb to the early 2020s). The QIAamp DNA FFPE kit was used to extract genomic DNA from formalin-fixed paraffin-embedded autopsy tissue. TCRbeta CDR3 regions were amplified by the immunoSEQ bias-controlled multiplex PCR and were subjected to high-throughput sequencing. The paper's processing steps were these. The immunoSEQ vendor pipeline collapsed and filtered the CDR3 sequences so that the abundance and frequency of each unique TCRbeta CDR3 could be quantified. Using a 90% global sequence identity threshold, CD-HIT clustered dominant CDR3 amino acid sequences together with SARS-CoV-2-specific ImmuneCODE TCRbeta sequences. Clones at frequencies from 0.1 to 1 were categorized as hyperexpanded, and clones at frequencies from 0.01 to 0.1 were categorized as large. MiXCR was used to confirm CDR3 amino acid sequences and V and J gene assignments of dominant clones. The R stringdist package was used to calculate Levenshtein distances between the patient clonotypes and the ImmuneCODE hits. TCRdb mirrors the immuneACCESS table, restricted to in-frame sequences. Some clones are absent from its copies; in checked studies, under half trace to an unresolved V gene, and the reason for the others is unknown. V and J calls and clone size follow that table, whereas D and trimming were derived from the DNA. This sample gives over 5,500 clones in total; just under 80% of them show up just once. Clones ranked in the top ten supply 64% of the sample.

The sequence joins TRBV7-8 to TRBJ2-7; the D region is possibly TRBD1 or TRBD2, each matching across 6 bases. The receptor was isolated from a man in his late teens or twenties with fulminant myocarditis from multisystem inflammatory syndrome in adults (MIS-A) after COVID-19. Material for sequencing was interventricular septum heart tissue obtained at autopsy. The cell subset or site label, as the study defines it: cardiac tissue sample (left or right ventricle, interventricular septum, or pericardium). The base sequence is TGTGCCAGCAGCTTACCCCCGGGGGCCTCCTACGAGCAGTACTTC. It is translated as CASSLPPGASYEQYF.